Listed here are 29 T cell receptor beta chains from one sample, sequenced in a study of CD8 T cells in ankylosing spondylitis. TCRdb recomputed calls from the 5' RACE reads with MiXCR, one row per CDR3 protein. The sample lists some 220,000 distinct CDR3 sequences, around 8% seen once, with around 5.1% in the top ten. Sequencing input: blood, either unsorted or a sorted T cell fraction (not recorded which). These receptors all come from a female donor with ankylosing spondylitis or in good health (not recorded which).

CDR3: CSAPQGASYEQYF. Written as DNA, the CDR3 is TGCAGTGCTCCACAGGGGGCCTCCTACGAGCAGTACTTC. V and J are TRBV20-1 and TRBJ2-7, with 9 positions matching TRBD1. V shed 5 bases and J 0 bases; nucleotides not matched to a gene: 2. This CDR3 spans 13 amino acids. Germline lookup yields CDR1 DFQATT and CDR2 SNEGSKA (reference sequence).

This clonotype was seen repeatedly, ten times or more. This chain connects TRBV12-5 to TRBJ2-3; maybe TRBD2 (5 bases). There are 15 residues in the CDR3. Germline V CDR1 and CDR2: LGHNT, FRNRAP. V lost 5 bases and J lost 0, with 12 bases in between. The CDR3 loop reads CASGRWTASTDTQYF. The CDR3 DNA sequence: TGTGCTAGTGGTCGGTGGACTGCTAGCACAGATACGCAGTATTTT.

This clonotype occurred many times. The chain is built from TRBV7-8 and TRBJ2-1; D possibly uses TRBD1 or TRBD2 (6 bases each). Germline V gene data show CDR1 as SGHVS and CDR2 as FQNEAQ. The CDR3 runs to 15 residues. V lost 5 bases, J lost 7 bases, and 18 bases lay in between. The CDR3 DNA is TGTGCCAGCAGCCCCCTGGATAGGGGGGTGAATGAGCAGTTCTTC. Translation: CASSPLDRGVNEQFF.

In this sample, this clonotype turned up many times. The chain carries TRBV9 and TRBJ2-2; D may be TRBD1 (6 bases). CDR1 is SGDLS and CDR2 is YYNGEE in the germline V gene. The V gene lost 3 bases and the J gene lost 6 bases, with 15 bases spanning the gap. The CDR3 contains 15 residues. The CDR3 DNA reads TGTGCCAGCAGCGGATCGACAGGATCGGCCGGGGAGCTGTTTTTT. This translates into CASSGSTGSAGELFF.

There are a few counts of this clonotype. A clone one base away is much larger, so this may be a read error. The chain couples TRBV5-6 to TRBJ2-7; D is unresolved. Trimming cost V 0 bases and J 4 bases, with 5 bases left between them. Germline CDR1 and CDR2: SGHDT and YYEEEE. The CDR3 sequence is 12 residues long. Here the CDR3 reads CASSLARYEQYF. DNA of the CDR3: TGTGCCAGCAGCTTGGCCAGGTACGAGCAGTACTTC.

This clonotype has just a few counts. The rearrangement joins TRBV7-2 to TRBJ1-1; D possibly corresponds to TRBD1 (5 bases). In germline, CDR1 is SGHTA, CDR2 FQGNSA. The CDR3 length is 14 residues. Trimming pared 7 bases from V and 5 bases from J, leaving 17 bases between. DNA of the CDR3: TGTGCCAGCAAACCACTGTGGGGGGGGACTGAAGCTTTCTTT. This encodes CASKPLWGGTEAFF.

This clonotype was seen repeatedly, ten times or more. The chain has TRBV20-1 and TRBJ1-1; D call uncertain. CDR3 size: 12 residues. V gave up 5 bases and J gave up 0 bases, with 7 bases separating them. Germline CDR1 is DFQATT and CDR2 is SNEGSKA (reference sequence). The CDR3 DNA sequence: TGCAGTGCTGGCTTCGTGAACACTGAAGCTTTCTTT. As protein: CSAGFVNTEAFF.

Ten or more counts support this clonotype. This chain joins TRBV5-6 and TRBJ2-3; no definite D call. V was pared by 2 bases and J by 3 bases, with 10 bases between. Germline V gene sequence: CDR1 SGHDT, CDR2 YYEEEE. This CDR3 is 14 amino acids long. The CDR3 nucleotides are TGTGCCAGCAGCTTTAAAGGGCCTACAGATACGCAGTATTTT. Its protein product is CASSFKGPTDTQYF.

This clonotype was counted many times. The rearrangement links TRBV3-1 to TRBJ2-3; 7 bases fit TRBD2. The V gene end was trimmed by 4 bases and the J gene end by 1 base; junction bases not matched to a gene: 5. The CDR3 has 15 amino acids. Per germline, CDR1 LGHDT and CDR2 YNNKEL (reference sequence). The CDR3 region has the DNA TGTGCCAGCAGCCCTCACCGGGAGGGCACAGATACGCAGTATTTT. This translates into CASSPHREGTDTQYF.

This clonotype was detected only a few times. The chain employs TRBV7-2 and TRBJ1-5; D not certain. V gave up 5 bases and J gave up 7 bases, with 18 bases separating them. Germline loops: CDR1 SGHTA, CDR2 FQGNSA. The CDR3 loop spans 15 amino acids. The CDR3 region has the DNA TGTGCCAGCAGCCCCGAAGGAGTTAAGGGCCAGCCCCAGCATTTT. Its protein product is CASSPEGVKGQPQHF.

This clonotype was seen ten or more times. The chain couples TRBV30 to TRBJ1-5; 11 bases align to TRBD1. Germline V gives CDR1 GTSNPN, CDR2 SVGIG (reference sequence). The CDR3 has 14 amino acids. Trimming took 2 bases from V and 6 from J; bases not matched to a gene: 3. The CDR3 region is CAWSSGQGVQPQHF. The CDR3 nucleotides are TGTGCCTGGAGTTCGGGACAGGGGGTTCAGCCCCAGCATTTT.

V and J are TRBV4-3 and TRBJ2-3, with D unclear. Per the germline V gene, CDR1 is LGHNA and CDR2 is YSLEER. V shed 6 bases and J shed 6 bases, with 16 bases lying between them. CDR3 length: 14 residues. As DNA, the CDR3 is TGCGCCAGCAGTCCCGGATCAAATTTGGATACGCAGTATTTT. Translated: CASSPGSNLDTQYF.

This clonotype was recorded many times. V gene TRBV6-2 or TRBV6-3 combines with J gene TRBJ2-5; no clear D gene. Germline CDR1 reads MNHEY; CDR2 reads SVGEGT. Trimming removed 4 bases at V and 7 bases at J, with 13 bases between. The CDR3 totals 13 residues. The CDR3 DNA follows: TGTGCCAGCAGTTGGGGTAGAGGAGCGACCCAGTACTTC. It yields the protein CASSWGRGATQYF.

This clonotype was found a few times. CDR3 protein: CASSKQRELSLEQYF. CDR3 DNA: TGTGCCAGCAGCAAACAGCGGGAGCTTTCCCTCGAGCAGTACTTC. This chain links TRBV7-2 with TRBJ2-7; 8 bases match TRBD2. Germline V gene sequence: CDR1 SGHTA, CDR2 FQGNSA. V gave up 5 bases and J gave up 6 bases; unmatched junction bases: 12. The CDR3 loop spans 15 amino acids.

This clonotype was counted at least ten times. The chain uses TRBV6-2 or TRBV6-3 and TRBJ1-1, with D perhaps TRBD1 (5 bases). This CDR3 has 16 residues. The germline CDR1 and CDR2 sequences are MNHEY and SVGEGT. Trimming removed 5 bases from V and 1 base from J, with 17 bases in between. The CDR3 here is CASSQGLQGRNTEAFF. The CDR3 DNA is TGTGCCAGCAGTCAGGGTCTTCAGGGTCGGAACACTGAAGCTTTCTTT.

This clonotype was observed many times. The gene calls are TRBV6-2 or TRBV6-3 and TRBJ2-3; 10 nucleotides match TRBD2. CDR3 length: 15 residues. Trimming cost V 4 bases and J 4 bases; bases outside gene matches: 5. CDR1 and CDR2 from the germline V gene are MNHEY and SVGEGT. CDR3 in amino acids: CASSFSLAGADTQYF. As DNA, the CDR3 is TGTGCCAGCAGTTTCTCCCTAGCGGGAGCAGATACGCAGTATTTT.

This clonotype was detected many times. DNA for the CDR3: TGTGCCTGGAGTAGGAGGTTCAAGGGCACCGGGGAGCTGTTTTTT. Translation: CAWSRRFKGTGELFF. The chain combines TRBV30 with TRBJ2-2; perhaps TRBD2 as D (5 bases). The CDR3 runs to 15 residues. Germline V CDR1 and CDR2: GTSNPN, SVGIG (reference sequence). With 2 bases removed from V and 4 bases from J, the gap between germline ends came to 14 bases.

This clonotype was picked up many times. The junction does not match germline at one end; this may be a read error. The CDR3: CASSPGQGAREQYF. As DNA, the CDR3 is TGTGCTAGCAGCCCCGGACAGGGGGCGCGGGAGCAGTACTTC. This sequence joins TRBV7-7 and TRBJ2-7; 11 bases are a match to TRBD1. The CDR3 consists of 14 residues. Germline V gene sequence: CDR1 SSHAT, CDR2 FNYEAQ (reference sequence). The variable domain in full, completed from reference TRBV7-7 and TRBJ2-7, reads GAGVSQSPRYKVTKRGQDVTLRCDPISSHATLYWYQQALGQGPEFLTYFNYEAQPDKSGLPSDRFSAERPEGSISTLTIQRTEQRDSAMYRCASSPGQGAREQYFGPGTRLTVT.

This clonotype was seen at least ten times. CDR3 residues: CASRDNIYNYGYTF. The CDR3 nucleotides read TGCGCCAGCAGGGATAACATTTATAACTATGGCTACACCTTC. V gene TRBV5-1 combines with J gene TRBJ1-2; D call uncertain. Looked up from germline, CDR1 is SGHRS and CDR2 is YFSETQ. The CDR3 runs 14 residues. Trimming cost V 5 bases and J 1 base, with 12 bases left between them.

The sample holds many counts of this clonotype. V is TRBV10-3 and J is TRBJ2-2, with 8 bases lining up with TRBD2. The CDR3 sequence is 15 residues long. V shed 7 bases and J 3 bases; nucleotides not matched to a gene: 7. The V gene's germline CDR1 is ENHRY and CDR2 SYGVKD. CDR3 in DNA: TGTGCCATCAAGGCAACTAGCGGATACACCGGGGAGCTGTTTTTT. As protein: CAIKATSGYTGELFF.

This clonotype showed up many times. The rearrangement links TRBV20-1 to TRBJ1-1; tentatively, D is TRBD1 (6 bases). Germline CDR1 reads DFQATT; CDR2 reads SNEGSKA (reference sequence). The CDR3 covers 15 residues. V shed 5 bases and J shed 0 bases, with 16 bases lying between them. CDR3 amino acids: CSAVKNRALNTEAFF. The CDR3, as DNA: TGCAGTGCTGTTAAAAACAGGGCACTGAACACTGAAGCTTTCTTT.

This clonotype showed up many times. CDR3 DNA sequence: TGCGCCAGCAGCGCCCGCCCGACTAGCGGGAGGGTAGAGACCCAGTACTTC. Translating gives CASSARPTSGRVETQYF. This chain connects TRBV5-1 to TRBJ2-5; TRBD2 matches at 14 bases. Germline CDR1 and CDR2: SGHRS and YFSETQ. This CDR3 contains 17 residues. Trimming cost V 4 bases and J 4 bases; bases outside gene matches: 9.

The table lists this clonotype with many counts. The genes are TRBV5-1 and TRBJ2-7, with a tentative D call TRBD1 (5 bases). CDR1 is SGHRS and CDR2 is YFSETQ in the germline V gene. Trimming cost V 2 bases and J 2 bases, with 11 bases left between them. The length of the CDR3 is 14 residues. The CDR3 nucleotides read TGCGCCAGCAGCTTAGTTCAGGGCGCCTACGAGCAGTACTTC. Its protein product is CASSLVQGAYEQYF.

This clonotype was counted ten times or more. V and J are TRBV29-1 and TRBJ2-1; 10 nucleotides match TRBD2. The CDR3 is 14 residues long. From germline, CDR1 is SQVTM and CDR2 ANQGSEA. With V trimmed by 4 bases and J by 9 bases, 9 bases remained unmatched. The CDR3 region is CSVVASGSSGEQFF. The CDR3 DNA follows: TGCAGCGTTGTGGCTAGCGGGAGTTCGGGTGAGCAGTTCTTC.

Many counts were recorded for this clonotype. The genes are TRBV4-3 and TRBJ2-7, with 10 bases fitting TRBD1. V was pared by 6 bases and J by 2 bases, with 7 bases of the junction left unmatched. CDR1 is LGHNA, CDR2 YSLEER, per germline. The CDR3 covers 15 residues. In DNA, the CDR3 is TGCGCCAGCAGTAACGACAGGGGGCCTCCCTACGAGCAGTACTTC. Its protein product is CASSNDRGPPYEQYF.

The table lists this clonotype with many counts. The chain employs TRBV5-5 and TRBJ1-5, with TRBD1 matching over 7 bases. CDR1 SGHKS and CDR2 YYEKEE come from the germline V gene (reference sequence). V was pared by 6 bases and J by 5 bases, with 17 bases of the junction left unmatched. CDR3 length: 17 residues. DNA of the CDR3: TGTGCCAGCACCCCTTCAATCGTAGGGGGCCGGGATCAGCCCCAGCATTTT. It specifies CASTPSIVGGRDQPQHF. The full variable domain, completed using reference TRBV5-5 and TRBJ1-5, is DAGVTQSPTHLIKTRGQQVTLRCSPISGHKSVSWYQQVLGQGPQFIFQYYEKEERGRGNFPDRFSARQFPNYSSELNVNALLLGDSALYLCASTPSIVGGRDQPQHFGDGTRLSIL.

This clonotype turned up a few times. V is TRBV7-9 and J is TRBJ2-1, with no clear D. Germline V gene sequence: CDR1 SEHNR, CDR2 FQNEAQ (reference sequence). Trimming cost V 1 base and J 10 bases, with 14 bases left between them. The CDR3 spans 14 residues. This chain's CDR3 is CASSLEGRPLEQFF. The CDR3 nucleotides read TGTGCCAGCAGCTTAGAAGGACGGCCCCTGGAGCAGTTCTTC.

The chain employs TRBV28 and TRBJ2-1; maybe TRBD1 (6 bases). V lost 2 bases to trimming and J lost 0 bases, with 11 bases between them. This CDR3 has 16 amino acids. Germline CDR1 is MDHEN and CDR2 is SYDVKM. The CDR3 DNA is TGTGCCAGCAGTTTACCCCAGGGGATCTCCTACAATGAGCAGTTCTTC. Encoded protein: CASSLPQGISYNEQFF. Full variable domain (missing parts from reference TRBV28 and TRBJ2-1): DVKVTQSSRYLVKRTGEKVFLECVQDMDHENMFWYRQDPGLGLRLIYFSYDVKMKEKGDIPEGYSVSREKKERFSLILESASTNQTSMYLCASSLPQGISYNEQFFGPGTRLTVL.

This clonotype occurred many times. V gene TRBV6-2 or TRBV6-3 combines with J gene TRBJ2-7; D possibly corresponds to TRBD2 (6 bases). Trimming removed 6 bases at V and 7 bases at J, with 22 bases between. The CDR3 is 15 residues long. The germline CDR1 and CDR2 sequences are MNHEY and SVGEGT. In nucleotides, the CDR3 is TGTGCCAGCAGATCTGACCCTCGACTAGTCGGGGAGCAGTACTTC. This translates into CASRSDPRLVGEQYF.